Each of the 32 T cell receptor beta chains below was sequenced from the same sample in a study of blood T cell repertoires in COVID-19. Profiled with immunoSEQ multiplex PCR; TCRdb holds only in-frame clones, not every one. The sample has roughly 100,000 clones, approximately 80% seen once. What was sequenced was peripheral blood. These receptors all come from a woman older than 75 with acute or convalescent COVID-19.

The V call is TRBV7-9, the J call TRBJ2-5; D might be TRBD1 (5 bases). The V end was cut by 5 bases, the J end by 5 bases, with 18 bases between. Germline V gene lookup returns CDR1 SEHNR and CDR2 FQNEAQ (reference sequence). This CDR3 has 15 residues. The CDR3 DNA sequence: TGTGCCAGCAGCCAGATGGGCCAGGGTCGGGAGACCCAGTACTTC. This gives the protein CASSQMGQGRETQYF.

This chain connects TRBV30 to TRBJ2-7; possible D gene TRBD1, 6 bases. CDR1 GTSNPN and CDR2 SVGIG come from the germline V gene (reference sequence). The CDR3 is 14 residues long. Between the trimmed V and J ends, which lost 0 bases and 5 bases, there was a span of 14 bases. CDR3 region: CAWSVQDSLNEQYF. For the CDR3, the DNA is TGTGCCTGGAGTGTCCAGGACAGCCTCAACGAGCAGTACTTC. Full variable domain (rest looked up from reference TRBV30 and TRBJ2-7): SQTIHQWPATLVQPVGSPLSLECTVEGTSNPNLYWYRQAAGRGLQLLFYSVGIGQISSEVPQNLSASRPQDRQFILSSKKLLLSDSGFYLCAWSVQDSLNEQYFGPGTRLTVT.

For the CDR3, the DNA is TGCGCCAGCAGCCAAGACCTCCGGACAGAGCAGTTCTTC. The encoded protein is CASSQDLRTEQFF. This chain uses TRBV4-3 with TRBJ2-1; D might be TRBD1 (5 bases). V dropped 0 bases and J dropped 10 bases, with 10 bases sitting between them. The CDR3 sequence is 13 residues long. Germline-derived CDR1 and CDR2 are LGHNA and YSLEER.

This clone occurred a few times. The genes are TRBV6-6 and TRBJ1-5; TRBD1 aligns across 9 bases. Germline V gene sequence: CDR1 MNHNY, CDR2 SVGAGI (reference sequence). The CDR3 loop spans 14 amino acids. After removal of 5 bases from V and 4 bases from J, the junction contained 3 bases not matched to a gene. CDR3 bases: TGTGCCAGCAGTCACGGGACAGGGAATCAGCCCCAGCATTTT. Translating it yields CASSHGTGNQPQHF.

The chain recombines TRBV18 with TRBJ2-2; TRBD2 matches at 12 bases. Germline V gene data show CDR1 as KGHSH and CDR2 as LQKENI. V was pared by 4 bases and J by 4 bases, with 10 bases of the junction left unmatched. The CDR3 is 18 residues long. This chain's CDR3 is CASSLPGLAGRGTGELFF. DNA for the CDR3: TGTGCCAGCTCACTACCGGGACTAGCGGGTCGAGGCACCGGGGAGCTGTTTTTT.

The genes are TRBV12-5 and TRBJ1-2, with D hard to call. Germline V lookup: CDR1 LGHNT, CDR2 FRNRAP. The CDR3 runs to 13 residues. Trimming pared 2 bases from V and 4 bases from J, leaving 8 bases between. In nucleotides, the CDR3 is TGTGCTAGTGGTTTGAACAGCATCTATGGCTACACCTTC. Translation gives CASGLNSIYGYTF.

This rearrangement joins TRBV5-1 to TRBJ1-1, with D possibly TRBD1 on 6 matching bases. The CDR3 loop spans 14 amino acids. The V gene lost 3 bases and the J gene lost 4 bases, with 13 bases spanning the gap. Per the germline V gene, CDR1 is SGHRS and CDR2 is YFSETQ. Here the CDR3 reads CASSSGVMSTEAFF. DNA of the CDR3: TGCGCCAGCAGCTCAGGGGTTATGAGCACTGAAGCTTTCTTT.

The chain carries TRBV5-1 and TRBJ2-2, with a weak D call TRBD1 (6 bases). Trimming pared 3 bases from V and 7 bases from J, leaving 10 bases between. CDR1 is SGHRS and CDR2 is YFSETQ in the germline V gene. CDR3 length: 13 amino acids. The CDR3 DNA sequence: TGCGCCAGCAGCTCACAGGGTGACGGGGAGCTGTTTTTT. Amino acid sequence: CASSSQGDGELFF.

The chain employs TRBV30 and TRBJ1-1; 8 bases are shared with TRBD1. With V trimmed by 5 bases and J by 5 bases, 7 bases remained unmatched. This CDR3 region has 13 residues. CDR1 and CDR2 from the germline V gene are GTSNPN and SVGIG (reference sequence). The CDR3 DNA follows: TGTGCCTGGGGCTCCAACAGGGGGACTGAAGCTTTCTTT. Translating gives CAWGSNRGTEAFF.

This rearrangement joins TRBV10-1 to TRBJ2-2; a weak D match, TRBD2 (6 bases). The CDR3 consists of 14 residues. With 3 bases removed from V and 2 bases from J, the gap between germline ends came to 7 bases. CDR1 WNHNN and CDR2 SYGVQD come from the germline V gene (reference sequence). Here the CDR3 DNA reads TGCGCCAGCAGTGATAGCGGTAACACCGGGGAGCTGTTTTTT. Its protein product is CASSDSGNTGELFF.

The gene calls are TRBV5-1 and TRBJ2-3, with 7 bases matching TRBD1. Germline trimming cut 6 bases from V and 0 bases from J; bases unmatched to any gene: 16. The CDR3 length is 18 residues. Germline V gives CDR1 SGHRS, CDR2 YFSETQ. This CDR3 reads CASTFYRGITASTDTQYF. The CDR3 DNA is TGCGCCAGCACCTTCTACAGGGGAATAACCGCTAGCACAGATACGCAGTATTTT.

This clone is classed as medium-sized. The chain combines TRBV18 with TRBJ1-5; 11 nucleotides match TRBD1. The CDR3 spans 14 residues. The V and J ends lost 3 bases and 6 bases, in that order; junction bases with no gene match: 1. CDR1 is KGHSH and CDR2 is LQKENI in the germline V gene. The CDR3 sequence is CASSPGTGGQPQHF. Written as DNA, the CDR3 is TGTGCCAGCTCACCTGGGACAGGGGGTCAGCCCCAGCATTTT.

This chain uses TRBV4-2 with TRBJ2-5; 9 bases match TRBD1. V lost 0 bases, J lost 4 bases, and 3 bases stayed unmatched. CDR1 and CDR2 from the germline V gene are LGHNA and YNFKEQ. The CDR3 consists of 15 residues. The CDR3 spells CASSQEGQGRETQYF. CDR3 DNA: TGTGCCAGCAGCCAAGAAGGACAGGGGAGAGAGACCCAGTACTTC.

The sample holds a few counts of this clone. The genes are TRBV7-3 and TRBJ1-6, with 9 bases aligning to TRBD1. Germline CDR1 and CDR2: SGHTA and FQGTGA. J gave up 5 bases and V 5 bases, and 4 bases lay outside the gene matches. This CDR3 comprises 15 residues. The CDR3, as DNA: TGTGCCAGCAGCACCGGACAGGGGCATAATTCACCCCTCCACTTT. Translation gives CASSTGQGHNSPLHF. Drawing the rest from reference TRBV7-3 and TRBJ1-6, the complete variable domain is GAGVSQTPSNKVTEKGKYVELRCDPISGHTALYWYRQSLGQGPEFLIYFQGTGAADDSGLPNDRFFAVRPEGSVSTLKIQRTERGDSAVYLCASSTGQGHNSPLHFGNGTRLTVT.

The rearrangement links TRBV7-2 to TRBJ2-5, with D hard to call. Trimming left V 1 base short and J 3 bases short, with 9 bases between. Germline lookup yields CDR1 SGHTA and CDR2 FQGNSA. The CDR3 sequence is 14 residues long. The CDR3 spells CASSLGGRKETQYF. The CDR3, as DNA: TGTGCCAGCAGCTTAGGTGGTAGAAAAGAGACCCAGTACTTC.

The chain has TRBV29-1 and TRBJ1-1; unclear D gene. V lost 4 bases and J 1 base, leaving 10 bases between the germline ends. Per the germline V gene, CDR1 is SQVTM and CDR2 is ANQGSEA. This CDR3 comprises 13 residues. DNA of the CDR3: TGCAGCGTTGTCCAGCGGGGGAACACTGAAGCTTTCTTT. Protein: CSVVQRGNTEAFF.

This CDR3 reads CASSQDSGYGSSLLEDTIYF. CDR3 nucleotide sequence: TGCGCCAGCAGCCAAGATTCAGGGTACGGTTCGAGCCTTCTCGAGGACACCATATATTTT. This chain joins TRBV4-1 and TRBJ1-3, with a possible D match to TRBD1 (5 bases). Trimming removed 0 bases from V and 8 bases from J, with 29 bases in between. Looked up from germline, CDR1 is MGHRA and CDR2 is YSYEKL. The CDR3 is 20 residues long.

V is TRBV12-3 or TRBV12-4 and J is TRBJ1-5; perhaps TRBD1 as D (6 bases). This CDR3 is built from 12 residues. V was cut by 7 bases and J by 5 bases, with 9 bases left in between. Here the CDR3 DNA reads TGTGCCAGCAAGGCAGGGGATCAGCCCCAGCATTTT. Translating gives CASKAGDQPQHF.

V is TRBV6-5 and J is TRBJ1-5, with D possibly being TRBD1 (5 bases). Germline V gives CDR1 MNHEY, CDR2 SVGAGI. The V gene lost 0 bases and the J gene lost 9 bases, with 12 bases spanning the gap. The CDR3 runs to 14 residues. CDR3 protein: CASSYSTASLPQHF. The CDR3 coding sequence is TGTGCCAGCAGTTACTCGACAGCCTCGTTGCCCCAGCATTTT.

CDR3 protein: CASSHTNAISYEQYF. The CDR3 DNA sequence: TGTGCCAGCAGCCATACTAATGCAATCTCCTACGAGCAGTACTTC. The rearrangement uses TRBV7-9 and TRBJ2-7; D unresolved. The germline gives CDR1 SEHNR, CDR2 FQNEAQ (reference sequence). The CDR3 covers 15 residues. Trimming left V 5 bases short and J 0 bases short, with 14 bases between.

This rearrangement joins TRBV2 to TRBJ1-3; 8 bases map to TRBD1. This CDR3 has 15 amino acids. The germline gives CDR1 SNHLY, CDR2 FYNNEI. The junction had 5 bases not matched to a gene; V was cut back by 7 bases and J by 0 bases. This chain's CDR3 is CASKTGATSGNTIYF. CDR3 DNA: TGTGCCAGCAAGACAGGGGCAACCTCTGGAAACACCATATATTTT.

This clone has just a few counts. The chain joins TRBV29-1 to TRBJ1-2, with D possibly being TRBD1 (6 bases). Trimming took 2 bases from V and 4 from J, leaving 14 bases between them. There are 14 residues in the CDR3. In germline, CDR1 is SQVTM, CDR2 ANQGSEA. The DNA of the CDR3 is TGCAGCGTTGAAAAGCAGGGGAGAGTCTATGGCTACACCTTC. Translating gives CSVEKQGRVYGYTF. The full variable domain, completed using reference TRBV29-1 and TRBJ1-2, is SAVISQKPSRDICQRGTSLTIQCQVDSQVTMMFWYRQQPGQSLTLIATANQGSEATYESGFVIDKFPISRPNLTFSTLTVSNMSPEDSSIYLCSVEKQGRVYGYTFGSGTRLTVV.

The rearrangement links TRBV7-8 to TRBJ2-7, with TRBD2 matching over 7 bases. The V gene end was trimmed by 6 bases and the J gene end by 4 bases; junction bases not matched to a gene: 18. CDR3 size: 17 residues. Looked up from germline, CDR1 is SGHVS and CDR2 is FQNEAQ. CDR3 sequence (DNA): TGTGCCAGCAGTAAATGGGGCGGCACTAGCGTGTCGTACGAGCAGTACTTC. It codes for CASSKWGGTSVSYEQYF. The variable domain in full, with the rest retrieved from reference TRBV7-8 and TRBJ2-7, is GAGVSQSPRYKVAKRGQDVALRCDPISGHVSLFWYQQALGQGPEFLTYFQNEAQLDKSGLPSDRFFAERPEGSVSTLKIQRTQQEDSAVYLCASSKWGGTSVSYEQYFGPGTRLTVT.

This chain connects TRBV30 to TRBJ2-7; the D gene is possibly TRBD2 (5 bases). The CDR3 consists of 13 residues. Germline lookup yields CDR1 GTSNPN and CDR2 SVGIG (reference sequence). V was pared by 3 bases and J by 3 bases, with 12 bases between. The CDR3 protein is CAWSRDPIYEQYF. The CDR3 bases are TGTGCCTGGAGCCGGGATCCGATCTACGAGCAGTACTTC.

The rearrangement links TRBV5-1 to TRBJ2-7; 12 bases fit TRBD2. Germline-derived CDR1 and CDR2 are SGHRS and YFSETQ. The CDR3 contains 15 residues. Unmatched junction bases numbered 5, after V lost 4 bases and J lost 3 bases. DNA of the CDR3: TGCGCCAGCAGCCCGACTAGCGGGAGTTACTACGAGCAGTACTTC. It encodes CASSPTSGSYYEQYF.

V is TRBV7-9 and J is TRBJ1-6, with D maybe TRBD1 (6 bases). The V gene's germline CDR1 is SEHNR and CDR2 FQNEAQ (reference sequence). The CDR3 contains 15 residues. Trimming stripped 1 base from V and 7 bases from J, with 11 bases between. The CDR3 sequence is CASSLVNQGNSPLHF. CDR3 DNA sequence: TGTGCCAGCAGCTTAGTGAACCAGGGGAATTCACCCCTCCACTTT. Full variable domain (rest looked up from reference TRBV7-9 and TRBJ1-6): DTGVSQNPRHKITKRGQNVTFRCDPISEHNRLYWYRQTLGQGPEFLTYFQNEAQLEKSRLLSDRFSAERPKGSFSTLEIQRTEQGDSAMYLCASSLVNQGNSPLHFGNGTRLTVT.

V gene TRBV19 combines with J gene TRBJ2-3; D is perhaps TRBD1 (6 bases). V lost 7 bases and J 2 bases, leaving 25 bases between the germline ends. This CDR3 is built from 18 residues. The germline V gene encodes CDR1 LNHDA and CDR2 SQIVND (reference sequence). In DNA form, the CDR3 reads TGTGCCAGTACCCCTAGTTCTCCACGAGGGGGTCACACAGATACGCAGTATTTT. It yields the protein CASTPSSPRGGHTDTQYF. Drawing the rest from reference TRBV19 and TRBJ2-3, the complete variable domain is DGGITQSPKYLFRKEGQNVTLSCEQNLNHDAMYWYRQDPGQGLRLIYYSQIVNDFQKGDIAEGYSVSREKKESFPLTVTSAQKNPTAFYLCASTPSSPRGGHTDTQYFGPGTRLTVL.

The chain is built from TRBV29-1 and TRBJ1-1; D possibly corresponds to TRBD1 (5 bases). V lost 6 bases to trimming and J lost 0 bases, with 11 bases between them. The germline V gene encodes CDR1 SQVTM and CDR2 ANQGSEA. The CDR3 runs to 13 residues. This CDR3 is CSVVSTVNTEAFF. The CDR3 region has the DNA TGCAGCGTGGTTTCGACAGTGAACACTGAAGCTTTCTTT. The full variable domain, in which reference TRBV29-1 and TRBJ1-1 provide the parts outside the CDR3, is SAVISQKPSRDICQRGTSLTIQCQVDSQVTMMFWYRQQPGQSLTLIATANQGSEATYESGFVIDKFPISRPNLTFSTLTVSNMSPEDSSIYLCSVVSTVNTEAFFGQGTRLTVV.

The V call is TRBV5-1, the J call TRBJ1-1; TRBD1 matches 7 bases. CDR3 length: 14 residues. The V gene end was trimmed by 4 bases and the J gene end by 0 bases; junction bases not matched to a gene: 3. Germline V gene data show CDR1 as SGHRS and CDR2 as YFSETQ. CDR3 region: CASSRGQMNTEAFF. The CDR3 DNA sequence: TGCGCCAGCAGCCGGGGACAGATGAACACTGAAGCTTTCTTT.

The gene calls are TRBV13 and TRBJ1-3; D possibly corresponds to TRBD1 (5 bases). The ends were cut back, 0 bases at V and 7 bases at J, with 10 bases in the middle. CDR1 is PRHDT, CDR2 FYEKMQ, per germline (reference sequence). CDR3 length: 14 amino acids. In nucleotides, the CDR3 is TGTGCCAGCAGCTTAGGAGGGGCAGGGAACACCATATATTTT. It translates to CASSLGGAGNTIYF. The full variable domain, in which reference TRBV13 and TRBJ1-3 provide the parts outside the CDR3, is AAGVIQSPRHLIKEKRETATLKCYPIPRHDTVYWYQQGPGQDPQFLISFYEKMQSDKGSIPDRFSAQQFSDYHSELNMSSLELGDSALYFCASSLGGAGNTIYFGEGSWLTVV.

This chain connects TRBV11-3 to TRBJ2-5; TRBD1 agrees at 10 bases. From germline, CDR1 is SGHNT and CDR2 YENEEA. The CDR3 is made up of 18 amino acids. V trimming: 1 base; J trimming: 0 bases; junction bases outside the gene matches: 8. Here the CDR3 DNA reads TGTGCCAGCAGCTTAGGAATGGGGACAGGGGACAACCAAGAGACCCAGTACTTC. This codes for CASSLGMGTGDNQETQYF.

The J gene is TRBJ1-5, the V gene TRBV30; possibly TRBD1 for D (5 bases). V was pared by 0 bases and J by 6 bases, with 12 bases between. The CDR3 has 14 residues. Germline values: CDR1 GTSNPN, CDR2 SVGIG (reference sequence). The CDR3 here is CAWSVMGGTQPQHF. DNA of the CDR3: TGTGCCTGGAGTGTAATGGGGGGGACTCAGCCCCAGCATTTT. The variable domain in full, completed from reference TRBV30 and TRBJ1-5, reads SQTIHQWPATLVQPVGSPLSLECTVEGTSNPNLYWYRQAAGRGLQLLFYSVGIGQISSEVPQNLSASRPQDRQFILSSKKLLLSDSGFYLCAWSVMGGTQPQHFGDGTRLSIL.